These 11 T cell receptor beta chains were all obtained from the same sample, sequenced in a study of blood T cell repertoires in COVID-19. Sequencing used immunoSEQ multiplex PCR; TCRdb keeps in-frame clones, though not all of them. The repertoire includes about 230,000 clones, roughly 85% of them detected once, and over 0.95% sits in the top ten. Sequencing was done on a sample of peripheral blood. Receptor source: a man in his forties with acute or convalescent COVID-19.

The V gene is TRBV4-2, the J gene TRBJ2-5; D perhaps matches TRBD1 (5 bases). CDR3 size: 13 residues. The V and J ends lost 5 bases and 5 bases respectively, with 12 bases between them. CDR1 LGHNA and CDR2 YNFKEQ come from the germline V gene. The CDR3 here is CASSIGVVETQYF. The CDR3, as DNA: TGTGCCAGCAGCATAGGGGTAGTGGAGACCCAGTACTTC.

Turning to this clone: Different DNA sequences within this sample yield the same CDR3. The J gene is TRBJ1-1, the V gene TRBV29-1, with 7 nucleotides matching TRBD1. With V trimmed by 4 bases and J by 1 base, 3 bases remained unmatched. There are 13 residues in the CDR3. Germline V gene data show CDR1 as SQVTM and CDR2 as ANQGSEA. The CDR3 bases are TGCAGCGTTGGGACAGGTAGGAACACTGAAGCTTTCTTT. It is translated as CSVGTGRNTEAFF.

The CDR3 region is CASSEAGGYNEQFF. The DNA of the CDR3 is TGTGCCAGCAGCGAGGCGGGGGGATACAATGAGCAGTTCTTC. The chain joins TRBV3-1 (or the pseudogene TRBV3-2) to TRBJ2-1, with TRBD2 matching 8 bases. Unmatched junction bases numbered 4, after V lost 5 bases and J lost 4 bases. CDR1 and CDR2 (germline): LGHDT, YNNKEL (reference sequence). This CDR3 is built from 14 residues.

This clone turned up a few times. V is TRBV27 and J is TRBJ1-2; D is uncertain. Germline CDR1 reads MNHEY; CDR2 reads SMNVEV (reference sequence). V lost 3 bases and J 6 bases, leaving 14 bases between the germline ends. The CDR3 length is 14 residues. The CDR3 DNA follows: TGTGCCAGCAGTTTTCTCCCGAGCACGGATGGCTACACCTTC. Its translation: CASSFLPSTDGYTF.

The table lists this clone with a count of one. J is TRBJ1-1 and V is TRBV7-9; 8 bases map to TRBD1. The V gene end was trimmed by 6 bases and the J gene end by 5 bases; junction bases not matched to a gene: 11. The CDR3 consists of 15 residues. Germline V gene sequence: CDR1 SEHNR, CDR2 FQNEAQ (reference sequence). The DNA of the CDR3 is TGTGCCAGCAGATACGGACAGGGATCGGGGACTGAAGCTTTCTTT. It is translated as CASRYGQGSGTEAFF.

This chain connects TRBV18 to TRBJ2-1; 8 bases agree with TRBD2. Germline lookup yields CDR1 KGHSH and CDR2 LQKENI. The CDR3 spans 16 residues. V lost 2 bases, J lost 1 base, and 4 bases stayed unmatched. The CDR3 sequence: CASSPSGGSSYNEQFF. DNA of the CDR3: TGTGCCAGCTCACCATCGGGGGGGTCGTCCTACAATGAGCAGTTCTTC.

The gene calls are TRBV5-8 and TRBJ2-4; D is uncertain. The CDR3 consists of 11 residues. With 5 bases removed from V and 6 bases from J, the gap between germline ends came to 6 bases. Germline assignment: CDR1 SGHTS and CDR2 YDEGEE. The DNA for the CDR3 is TGTGCCAGCAGAGCACGAAACATTCAGTACTTC. This encodes CASRARNIQYF.

The V and J genes are TRBV3-1 (or the pseudogene TRBV3-2) and TRBJ2-7; TRBD2 aligns across 8 bases. Germline V gene lookup returns CDR1 LGHDT and CDR2 YNNKEL (reference sequence). Germline trimming cut 1 base from V and 7 bases from J; bases unmatched to any gene: 18. The CDR3 loop spans 18 amino acids. CDR3 nucleotide sequence: TGTGCCAGCAGCCAAGCTTCCTTAAGTCCGACTACTAGCGGAGAGCAGTACTTC. Amino acid sequence: CASSQASLSPTTSGEQYF.

CDR3 nucleotides: TGTGCCAGCAAGTACAATAATTCACCCCTCCACTTT. Encoded protein: CASKYNNSPLHF. J is TRBJ1-6 and V is TRBV6-5; no definite D call. The V end was cut by 7 bases, the J end by 5 bases, with 6 bases between. The CDR3 length is 12 residues. Per the germline V gene, CDR1 is MNHEY and CDR2 is SVGAGI.

V gene TRBV7-2 combines with J gene TRBJ1-6; D is unresolved. The CDR3 extends over 15 amino acids. Trimming pared 3 bases from V and 0 bases from J, leaving 6 bases between. Germline CDR1 is SGHTA and CDR2 is FQGNSA. Here the CDR3 DNA reads TGTGCCAGCAGCTTGGTGAGCTCCTATAATTCACCCCTCCACTTT. It specifies CASSLVSSYNSPLHF.

J is TRBJ2-5 and V is TRBV11-1; a possible D gene is TRBD1 (5 bases). Germline values: CDR1 SGHAT, CDR2 FQDESV (reference sequence). This CDR3 has 15 amino acids. V lost 1 base to trimming and J lost 5 bases, with 14 bases between them. The CDR3 DNA reads as TGTGCCAGCAGCTTAGTATCCCAGGGAAGGGAGACCCAGTACTTC. Translated, it gives CASSLVSQGRETQYF.